The 6 T cell receptor beta chains in this list originate from one sample, sequenced in a study of T cell repertoires in cytomegalovirus infection. For these TCRs, the target antigens are not known. TCRdb used MiXCR to reprocess the reads, holding one entry per CDR3 protein. The sample comprises roughly 860,000 distinct CDR3 sequences, 32% of which are singletons, and under 15% rests with the top ten. The source material was cultured CD8+ T cells from PBMCs, sampled from culture after CMV antigen stimulation. The receptor source for this set is a human donor in good health (CMV status not recorded). Some clones in this sample may be carry-over from other donors' samples.

This clonotype was observed a few times. The V call is TRBV6-2 or TRBV6-3, the J call TRBJ1-1; D call uncertain. The CDR3 covers 12 residues. Trimming cost V 2 bases and J 4 bases, with 5 bases left between them. Germline V CDR1 and CDR2: MNHEY, SVGEGT. The CDR3 here is CASSYPTTEAFF. CDR3 sequence (DNA): TGTGCCAGCAGTTACCCCACCACTGAAGCTTTCTTT.

This clonotype occurred many times. V and J are TRBV7-8 and TRBJ2-7; 7 bases fit TRBD1. Germline CDR1 and CDR2: SGHVS and FQNEAQ. After removal of 4 bases from V and 0 bases from J, the junction contained 9 bases not matched to a gene. The CDR3 length is 16 residues. In DNA form, the CDR3 reads TGTGCCAGCAGCTCCATAGGACAGGCCTCCTCCTACGAGCAGTACGTC. It specifies CASSSIGQASSYEQYV.

In this sample, this clonotype turned up a few times. The chain joins TRBV2 to TRBJ2-7; 10 bases are shared with TRBD1. Per the germline V gene, CDR1 is SNHLY and CDR2 is FYNNEI. V dropped 10 bases and J dropped 4; count of bases not matched to a gene: 10. This CDR3 has 14 residues. This CDR3 is CATLKGTGDYEQYV. CDR3 nucleotides: TGTGCCACCTTAAAAGGGACAGGGGATTACGAGCAGTACGTC.

The genes are TRBV12-3 or TRBV12-4 and TRBJ1-4; tentative D call: TRBD1 (5 bases). The CDR3 runs 15 residues. Deletions cut 3 bases from V and 8 bases from J, with 16 bases between. The CDR3 region has the DNA TGTGCCAGCAGTTTTCAGGGAAGTGGGGGGGAAAAACTGTTTTTT. This translates into CASSFQGSGGEKLFF.

The chain has TRBV4-2 and TRBJ2-1, with TRBD2 identical over 8 bases. The CDR3 covers 17 residues. Germline CDR1 is LGHNA and CDR2 is YNFKEQ. V lost 0 bases and J lost 0; bases outside the gene matches: 4. CDR3 region: CASSQDNGGASYNEQFF. The CDR3 bases are TGTGCCAGCAGCCAAGACAACGGGGGGGCCTCCTACAATGAGCAGTTCTTC.

The CDR3 coding sequence is TGTGCCAGCAGTGAATATGGGTTCCGCACAGATACGCAGTATTTT. This codes for CASSEYGFRTDTQYF. This chain links TRBV2 with TRBJ2-3; no clear D. The CDR3 consists of 15 residues. Trimming cost V 2 bases and J 1 base, with 10 bases left between them. Per the germline V gene, CDR1 is SNHLY and CDR2 is FYNNEI.